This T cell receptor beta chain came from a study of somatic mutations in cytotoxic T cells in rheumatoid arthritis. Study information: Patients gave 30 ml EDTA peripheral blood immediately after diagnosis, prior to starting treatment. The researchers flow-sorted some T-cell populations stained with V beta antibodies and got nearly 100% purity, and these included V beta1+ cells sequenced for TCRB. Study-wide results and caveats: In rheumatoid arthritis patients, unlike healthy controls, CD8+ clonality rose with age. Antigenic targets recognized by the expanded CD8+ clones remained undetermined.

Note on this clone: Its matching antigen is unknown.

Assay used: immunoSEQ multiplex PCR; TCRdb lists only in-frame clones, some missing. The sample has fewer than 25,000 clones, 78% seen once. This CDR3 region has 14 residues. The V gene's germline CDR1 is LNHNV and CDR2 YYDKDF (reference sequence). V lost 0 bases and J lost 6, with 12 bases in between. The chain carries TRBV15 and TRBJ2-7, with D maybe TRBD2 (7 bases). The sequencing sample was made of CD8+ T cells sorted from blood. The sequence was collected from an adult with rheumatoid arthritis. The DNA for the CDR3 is TGTGCCACCAGCAGAGAGGGGGGGCGGGCCGAGCAGTACTTC. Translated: CATSREGGRAEQYF.